The source of this TCR beta chain is a study of blood T cell repertoires in COVID-19. Across the study: Both acute and convalescent COVID-19 samples were obtained from the United States, Italy and Spain. The analysed material was cDNA or gDNA that came from T cells, B-cell-depleted T cells, or PBMCs.

In the original processing: Nucleated cell counts were estimated from reference gene primer amplification. TCRdb's table, derived via immunoSEQ multiplex PCR, lists solely in-frame clones and lacks some. The V and J calls and clone size come from that table; D and trimming were worked out from the DNA. In the table there are 200,000 to 250,000 clones, 70% to 85% of which are singletons. Seattle cases were enrolled at active infection and followed longitudinally. The V segment lost 4 bases and the J segment 1 base; nucleotides outside the gene matches: 5. Germline V gene lookup returns CDR1 MDHEN and CDR2 SYDVKM. This CDR3 spans 16 amino acids.

The sequenced sample was peripheral blood. The TCR originated in a woman older than 75 with COVID-19, enrolled during active disease. This chain links TRBV28 with TRBJ2-3; 10 bases line up with TRBD2. CDR3 in amino acids: CASSSGAGGRTDTQYF. The CDR3, as DNA: TGTGCCAGCAGTTCCGGAGCGGGAGGGCGCACAGATACGCAGTATTTT.